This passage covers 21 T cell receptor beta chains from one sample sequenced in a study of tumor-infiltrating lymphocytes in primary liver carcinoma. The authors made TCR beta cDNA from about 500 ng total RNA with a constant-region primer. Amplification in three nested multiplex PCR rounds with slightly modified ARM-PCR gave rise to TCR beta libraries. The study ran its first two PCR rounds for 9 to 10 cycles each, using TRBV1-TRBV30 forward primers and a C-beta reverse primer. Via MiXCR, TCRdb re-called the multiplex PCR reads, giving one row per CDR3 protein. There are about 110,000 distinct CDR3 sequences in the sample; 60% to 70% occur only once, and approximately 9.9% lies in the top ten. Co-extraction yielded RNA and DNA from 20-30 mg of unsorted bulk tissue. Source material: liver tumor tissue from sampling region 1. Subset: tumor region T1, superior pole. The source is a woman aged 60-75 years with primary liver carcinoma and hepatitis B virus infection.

CDR3 loop: CASSPLSYGYEQYF. CDR3 bases: TGTGCCAGCTCACCACTATCCTACGGCTACGAGCAGTACTTC. The chain links TRBV18 to TRBJ2-7, with D unclear. CDR3 length: 14 residues. The germline V gene encodes CDR1 KGHSH and CDR2 LQKENI. V was cut by 1 base and J by 3 bases, with 10 bases left in between.

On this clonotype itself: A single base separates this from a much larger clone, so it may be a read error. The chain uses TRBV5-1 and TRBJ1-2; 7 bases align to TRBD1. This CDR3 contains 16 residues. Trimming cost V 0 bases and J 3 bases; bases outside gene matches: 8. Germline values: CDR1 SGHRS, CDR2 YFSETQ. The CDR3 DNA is TGCGCCAGCAGCTTGGCCCCGACAGGGTGCGACTATGGCTACACCTTC. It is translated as CASSLAPTGCDYGYTF.

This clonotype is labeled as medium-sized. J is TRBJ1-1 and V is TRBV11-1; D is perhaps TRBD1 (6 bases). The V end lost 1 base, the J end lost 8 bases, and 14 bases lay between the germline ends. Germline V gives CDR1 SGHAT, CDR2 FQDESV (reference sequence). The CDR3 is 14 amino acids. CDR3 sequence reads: CASSLGRGQNEAFF. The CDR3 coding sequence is TGTGCCAGCAGCTTAGGACGAGGACAGAACGAAGCTTTCTTT.

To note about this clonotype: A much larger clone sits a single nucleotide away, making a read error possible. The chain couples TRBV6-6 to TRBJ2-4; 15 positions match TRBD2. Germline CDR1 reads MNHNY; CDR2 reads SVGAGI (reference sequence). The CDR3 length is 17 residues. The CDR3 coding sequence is TGTACCAGCAGTTACGGGGGACTAGCGGGAGGCGGACACATTCAGTACTTC. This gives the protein CTSSYGGLAGGGHIQYF.

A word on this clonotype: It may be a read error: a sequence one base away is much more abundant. The CDR3 coding sequence is TGTGCCAGCAGTTGGGAGACATACAATGAGCAGTTCTTC. Translation gives CASSWETYNEQFF. The V gene is TRBV6-5, the J gene TRBJ2-1; weak D call: TRBD2 (5 bases). Germline assignment: CDR1 MNHEY and CDR2 SVGAGI. The CDR3 runs 13 residues. Trimming shortened V by 4 bases and J by 4 bases, and 8 bases separated the two germline ends.

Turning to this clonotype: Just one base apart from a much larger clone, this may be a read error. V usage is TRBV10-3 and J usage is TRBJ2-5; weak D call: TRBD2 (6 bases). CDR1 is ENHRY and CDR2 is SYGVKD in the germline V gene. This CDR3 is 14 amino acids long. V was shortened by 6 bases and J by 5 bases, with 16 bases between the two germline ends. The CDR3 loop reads CAISPRGGAETQYF. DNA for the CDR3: TGTGCCATCAGCCCCAGAGGAGGGGCGGAGACCCAGTACTTC.

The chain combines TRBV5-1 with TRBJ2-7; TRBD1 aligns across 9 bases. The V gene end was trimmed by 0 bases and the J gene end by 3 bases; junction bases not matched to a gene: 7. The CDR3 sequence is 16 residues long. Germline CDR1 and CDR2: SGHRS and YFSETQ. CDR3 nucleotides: TGCGCCAGCAGCTTGGGCACAGGGGGCATCGGCTACGAGCAGTACTTC. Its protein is CASSLGTGGIGYEQYF.

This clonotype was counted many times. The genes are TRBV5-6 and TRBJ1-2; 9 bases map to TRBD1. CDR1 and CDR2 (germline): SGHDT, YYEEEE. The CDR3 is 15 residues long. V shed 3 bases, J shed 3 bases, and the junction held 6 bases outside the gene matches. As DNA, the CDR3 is TGTGCCAGCAGCTCTACAGGGGGCTGGGACTATGGCTACACCTTC. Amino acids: CASSSTGGWDYGYTF.

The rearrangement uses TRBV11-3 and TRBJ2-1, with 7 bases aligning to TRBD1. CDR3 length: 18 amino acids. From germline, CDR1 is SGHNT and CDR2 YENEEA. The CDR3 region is CANSLAPEGDSQYNEQFF. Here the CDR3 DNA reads TGTGCTAACAGCTTAGCCCCTGAAGGGGACAGTCAGTACAATGAGCAGTTCTTC.

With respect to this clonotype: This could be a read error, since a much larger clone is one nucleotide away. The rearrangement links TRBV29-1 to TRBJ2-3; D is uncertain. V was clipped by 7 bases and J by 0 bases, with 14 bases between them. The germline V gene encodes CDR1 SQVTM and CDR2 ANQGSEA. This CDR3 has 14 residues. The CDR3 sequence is CSAKRVSSTDTQYF. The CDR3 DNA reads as TGCAGCGCCAAAAGGGTTTCTAGCACAGATACGCAGTATTTT.

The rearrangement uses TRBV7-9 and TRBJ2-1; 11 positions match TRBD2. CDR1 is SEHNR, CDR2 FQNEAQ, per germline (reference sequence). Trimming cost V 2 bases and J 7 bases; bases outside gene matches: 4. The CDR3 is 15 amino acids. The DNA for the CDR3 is TGTGCCAGCAGCTTAAGTAGCGGGAGGGTGAATGAGCAGTTCTTC. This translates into CASSLSSGRVNEQFF.

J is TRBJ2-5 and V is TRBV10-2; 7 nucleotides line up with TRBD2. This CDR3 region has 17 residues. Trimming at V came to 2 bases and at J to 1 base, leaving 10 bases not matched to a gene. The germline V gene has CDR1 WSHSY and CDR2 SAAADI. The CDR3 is CASSEPVIAGPQETQYF. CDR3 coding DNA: TGCGCCAGCAGTGAGCCGGTAATAGCGGGCCCCCAAGAGACCCAGTACTTC.

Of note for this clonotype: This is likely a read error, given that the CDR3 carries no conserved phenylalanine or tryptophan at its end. The CDR3 spells CASNWTSGAEQFY. CDR3 in DNA: TGTGCCAGCAACTGGACTAGTGGGGCAGAGCAGTTCTAC. This chain joins TRBV11-2 and TRBJ2-1, with 7 bases fitting TRBD2. The CDR3 is 13 residues long. The junction had 10 bases not matched to a gene; V was cut back by 7 bases and J by 10 bases. Germline V gives CDR1 SGHAT, CDR2 FQNNGV.

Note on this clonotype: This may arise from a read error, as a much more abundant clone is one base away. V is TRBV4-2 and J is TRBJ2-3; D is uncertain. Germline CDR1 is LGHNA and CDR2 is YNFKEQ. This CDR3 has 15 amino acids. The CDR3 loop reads CARSQGGYSTDTQYF. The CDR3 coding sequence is TGTGCCAGGAGCCAAGGCGGCTATAGCACAGATACGCAGTATTTT.

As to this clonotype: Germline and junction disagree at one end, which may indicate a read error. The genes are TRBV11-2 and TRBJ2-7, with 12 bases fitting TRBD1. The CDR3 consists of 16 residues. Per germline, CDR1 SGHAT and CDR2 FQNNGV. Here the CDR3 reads CTSSFGTGGVFEEHYF. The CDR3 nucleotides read TGTACCAGCAGCTTTGGGACAGGGGGCGTATTCGAAGAACACTACTTC.

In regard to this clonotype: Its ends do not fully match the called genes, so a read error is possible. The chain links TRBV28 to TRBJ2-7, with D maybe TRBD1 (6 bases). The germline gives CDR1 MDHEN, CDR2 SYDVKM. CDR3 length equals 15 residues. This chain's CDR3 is CVSSQLQGRSYEQYF. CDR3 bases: TGTGTCAGCAGCCAACTACAGGGCCGCTCCTACGAGCAGTACTTC.

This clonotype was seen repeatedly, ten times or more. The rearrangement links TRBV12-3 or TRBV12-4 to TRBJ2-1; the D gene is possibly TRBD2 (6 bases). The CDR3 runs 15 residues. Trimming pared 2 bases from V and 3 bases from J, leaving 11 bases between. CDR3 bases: TGTGCCAGCAGTTTAACTGGACTACTCTACAATGAGCAGTTCTTC. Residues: CASSLTGLLYNEQFF.

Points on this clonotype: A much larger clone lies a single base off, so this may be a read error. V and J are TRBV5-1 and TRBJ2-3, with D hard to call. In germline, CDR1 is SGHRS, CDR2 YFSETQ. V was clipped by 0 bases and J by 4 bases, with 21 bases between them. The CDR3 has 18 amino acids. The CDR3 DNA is TGCGCCAGCAGCTTGGGTACCACATCTGAATCGGGTGCAGATACGCAGTATTTT. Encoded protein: CASSLGTTSESGADTQYF. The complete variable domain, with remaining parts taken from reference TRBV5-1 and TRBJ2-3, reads KAGVTQTPRYLIKTRGQQVTLSCSPISGHRSVSWYQQTPGQGLQFLFEYFSETQRNKGNFPGRFSGRQFSNSRSEMNVSTLELGDSALYLCASSLGTTSESGADTQYFGPGTRLTVL.

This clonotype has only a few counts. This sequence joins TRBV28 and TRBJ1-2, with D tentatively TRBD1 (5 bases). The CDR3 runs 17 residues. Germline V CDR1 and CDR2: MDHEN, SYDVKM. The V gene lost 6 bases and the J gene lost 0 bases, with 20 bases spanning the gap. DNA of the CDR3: TGTGCCAGCAGCCCCGTGGGACGGAACCTTCCTAACTATGGCTACACCTTC. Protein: CASSPVGRNLPNYGYTF.

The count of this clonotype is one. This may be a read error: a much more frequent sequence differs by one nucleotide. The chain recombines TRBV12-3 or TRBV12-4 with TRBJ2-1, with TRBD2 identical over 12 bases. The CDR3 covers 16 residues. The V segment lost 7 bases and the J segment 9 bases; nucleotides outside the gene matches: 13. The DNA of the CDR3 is TGTGCCAGCACCTCACTGAGGCTAGCGGGAGGGGGTGAGCAGTTCTTC. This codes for CASTSLRLAGGGEQFF.

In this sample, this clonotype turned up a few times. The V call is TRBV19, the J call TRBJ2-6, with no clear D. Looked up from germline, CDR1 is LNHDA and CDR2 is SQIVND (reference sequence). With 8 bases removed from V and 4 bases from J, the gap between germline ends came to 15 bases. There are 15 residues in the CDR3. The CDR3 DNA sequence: TGTGCCAGTGTACCGACGGCGCAAGGGGCCAACGTCCTGACTTTC. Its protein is CASVPTAQGANVLTF.